These T cell receptor beta chains were read from a single sample in a study of early T cells in non-severe SARS-CoV-2 infection. TCRdb redid the calling of the 5' RACE reads with MiXCR, one entry per CDR3 protein. The table has roughly 61,000 distinct CDR3 sequences, more than 10% seen once. Material: whole blood. The receptors were gathered from an adult who was a healthcare worker with PCR-confirmed SARS-CoV-2 infection or an uninfected control (not recorded which). CDR3s include the opening cysteine and the closing phenylalanine or tryptophan. Each record gives: J gene, CDR3 length, D gene, V gene, clone size, CDR3 protein, CDR3 DNA. D genes are given only for firm matches. Rows may omit the clone size; those that give it use once, few, many or a size class.

>TRBJ2-3|15|.|TRBV10-3|.
CAISVLGLGTDTQYF
TGTGCCATCAGTGTTTTGGGGCTGGGGACAGATACGCAGTATTTT
>TRBJ1-5|16|.|TRBV28|many
CASSFSGRDSNQPQHF
TGTGCCAGCAGTTTTTCGGGGCGCGATAGCAATCAGCCCCAGCATTTT
>TRBJ2-7|15|.|TRBV7-2|many
CASSAFPTADYEQYF
TGTGCCAGCAGCGCATTTCCGACGGCAGACTACGAGCAGTACTTC
>TRBJ2-7|13|.|TRBV6-6|few
CASSYREDYEQYF
TGTGCCAGCAGTTACAGGGAGGATTACGAGCAGTACTTC
>TRBJ2-2|14|.|TRBV20-1|few
CSARIPRVSGELFF
TGCAGTGCTAGAATCCCCAGGGTGTCCGGGGAGCTGTTTTTT
>TRBJ2-2|15|TRBD2|TRBV27|many
CASSLTSGDTGELFF
TGTGCCAGCAGTCTAACTAGCGGGGACACCGGGGAGCTGTTTTTT
>TRBJ2-7|11|.|TRBV11-2|many
CASSLVGEQYF
TGTGCCAGCAGCTTAGTTGGCGAGCAGTACTTC
>TRBJ1-3|12|.|TRBV2|.
CASREAGNTIYF
TGTGCCAGCAGAGAGGCTGGAAACACCATATATTTT
>TRBJ1-1|13|.|TRBV3-1|.
CASSQGTATEAFF
TGTGCCAGCAGCCAAGGTACAGCGACTGAAGCTTTCTTT
>TRBJ2-7|13|TRBD1|TRBV13|many
CASTDRVPSEQYF
TGTGCCAGCACGGACAGGGTCCCTTCCGAGCAGTACTTC
>TRBJ2-7|14|.|TRBV3-1|.
CASRLGTADYEQYF
TGTGCCAGCAGACTCGGGACGGCGGATTACGAGCAGTACTTC
>TRBJ1-6|13|TRBD1|TRBV10-3|few
CASLRGSFSPLHF
TGTGCCTCCCTCAGGGGGAGCTTTTCACCCCTCCACTTT
>TRBJ1-6|16|TRBD1|TRBV6-5|.
CASSLTGSSYNSPLHF
TGTGCCAGCAGCCTGACAGGGAGCTCCTATAATTCACCCCTCCACTTT
>TRBJ2-2|15|.|TRBV12-3/TRBV12-4|many
CASSSSGDNTGELFF
TGTGCCAGCAGTTCATCAGGAGATAACACCGGGGAGCTGTTTTTT
>TRBJ1-6|14|.|TRBV5-8|many
CASTLTAPNSPLHF
TGTGCCAGCACCCTGACAGCACCCAATTCACCCCTCCACTTT
>TRBJ2-3|14|.|TRBV10-3|.
CAISEPRASDTQYF
TGTGCCATCAGCGAACCCAGGGCATCAGATACGCAGTATTTT
>TRBJ2-1|15|TRBD2|TRBV2|.
CASSEALRTSGRQFF
TGTGCCAGCAGTGAAGCGCTTAGGACTAGCGGGCGCCAGTTCTTC
>TRBJ2-1|15|.|TRBV10-3|.
CAISGPDSSYNEQFF
TGTGCCATCAGTGGACCGGACAGCTCCTACAATGAGCAGTTCTTC
>TRBJ1-2|15|.|TRBV5-1|many
CASSETGTKVYGYTF
TGCGCCAGCAGCGAGACCGGGACGAAAGTCTATGGCTACACCTTC
>TRBJ1-1|12|.|TRBV11-3|many
CASSLSGTEAFF
TGTGCCAGCAGCTTATCTGGCACTGAAGCTTTCTTT
>TRBJ1-4|10|.|TRBV29-1|many
CSVRAGKLFF
TGCAGCGTCCGAGCGGGGAAACTGTTTTTT
>TRBJ1-2|14|TRBD1|TRBV6-5|many
CASSTGTGYYGYTF
TGTGCCAGCAGTACTGGGACAGGGTACTATGGCTACACCTTC
>TRBJ2-3|15|.|TRBV2|many
CASRDGGFYLDTQYF
TGTGCCAGCAGAGACGGCGGGTTTTATTTAGATACGCAGTATTTT
>TRBJ2-3|14|.|TRBV20-1|.
CSAPTVPSTDTQYF
TGCAGTGCCCCCACTGTCCCTAGCACAGATACGCAGTATTTT
>TRBJ1-1|14|.|TRBV12-2|few
CASRSGQANTEAFF
TGTGCAAGTCGCTCGGGACAGGCGAACACTGAAGCTTTCTTT
>TRBJ2-1|16|.|TRBV7-6|many
CASVPRLLGSYNEQFF
TGTGCCAGCGTCCCCCGGTTATTGGGCTCCTACAATGAGCAGTTCTTC
>TRBJ1-2|15|.|TRBV27|few
CASSLAPDIPLGYTF
TGTGCCAGCAGTTTAGCCCCGGACATACCTCTTGGCTACACCTTC
>TRBJ1-1|16|.|TRBV5-1|many
CASSLAPGTANTEAFF
TGCGCCAGCAGCTTGGCCCCCGGGACCGCGAACACTGAAGCTTTCTTT
>TRBJ1-2|14|TRBD1|TRBV5-1|many
CASSFRGEFYGYTF
TGCGCCAGCAGCTTCAGGGGGGAATTCTATGGCTACACCTTC
>TRBJ2-7|18|TRBD2|TRBV6-5|.
CASSYSKGRTSGTYEQYF
TGTGCCAGCAGTTACTCGAAGGGTAGGACTAGCGGGACCTACGAGCAGTACTTC
>TRBJ1-6|16|TRBD1|TRBV4-3|many
CASSQETGGNNSPLHF
TGCGCCAGCAGCCAAGAGACAGGGGGCAATAATTCACCCCTCCACTTT